This paragraph reports one T cell receptor beta chain. The sample comes from a study of blood T cell repertoires in COVID-19. At the level of the study: Spain, Italy and the United States supplied samples that represented acute and convalescent COVID-19. T cells, B-cell-depleted T cells, or PBMCs supplied cDNA or gDNA.

Patients in Seattle were enrolled during active infection, then followed longitudinally. Original processing notes: Amplified reference gene primers provided the basis for estimating nucleated cell counts. Clones were sequenced by immunoSEQ multiplex PCR, and TCRdb holds only the in-frame ones, with some missing. The D gene and trimming were derived from the DNA, and the V and J assignments and clone size from that table. The repertoire holds roughly 500,000 clones, roughly 89% seen once, with roughly 0.84% in the top ten. From germline, CDR1 is LNHDA and CDR2 SQIVND (reference sequence). The CDR3 is made up of 16 amino acids. The V and J ends lost 0 bases and 1 base respectively, with 10 bases between them.

The sample was peripheral blood. This clonotype originated in a man aged 18 to 30 with COVID-19, enrolled during active disease. The chain links TRBV19 to TRBJ1-5; D is ambiguous. CDR3 sequence reads: CASSIEAAMSNQPQHF. CDR3 sequence (DNA): TGTGCCAGTAGTATAGAGGCCGCCATGAGCAATCAGCCCCAGCATTTT.